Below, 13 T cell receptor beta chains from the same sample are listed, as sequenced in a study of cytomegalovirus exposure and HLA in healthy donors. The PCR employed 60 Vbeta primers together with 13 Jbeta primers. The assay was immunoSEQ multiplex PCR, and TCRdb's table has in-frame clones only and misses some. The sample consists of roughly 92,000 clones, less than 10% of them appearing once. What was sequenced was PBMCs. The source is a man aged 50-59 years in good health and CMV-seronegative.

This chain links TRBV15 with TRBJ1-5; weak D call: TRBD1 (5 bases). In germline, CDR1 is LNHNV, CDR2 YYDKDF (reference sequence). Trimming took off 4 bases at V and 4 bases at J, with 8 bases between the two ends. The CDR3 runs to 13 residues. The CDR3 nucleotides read TGTGCCACCAGCAATCAGGGAAATCAGCCCCAGCATTTT. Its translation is CATSNQGNQPQHF.

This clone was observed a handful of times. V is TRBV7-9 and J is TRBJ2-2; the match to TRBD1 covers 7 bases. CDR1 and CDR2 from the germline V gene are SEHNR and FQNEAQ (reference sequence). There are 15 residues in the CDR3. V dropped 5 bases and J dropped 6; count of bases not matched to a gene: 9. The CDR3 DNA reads TGTGCCAGCAGCCAGACAGGGTTTGGGCCCGGGGAGCTGTTTTTT. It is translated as CASSQTGFGPGELFF.

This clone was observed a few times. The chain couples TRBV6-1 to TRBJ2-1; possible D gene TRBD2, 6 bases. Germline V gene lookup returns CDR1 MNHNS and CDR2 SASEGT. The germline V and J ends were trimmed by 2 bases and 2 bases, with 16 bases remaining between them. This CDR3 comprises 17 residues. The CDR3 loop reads CASSEIHSGRPYNEQFF. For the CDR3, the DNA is TGTGCCAGCAGTGAAATTCATAGCGGTCGTCCCTACAATGAGCAGTTCTTC.

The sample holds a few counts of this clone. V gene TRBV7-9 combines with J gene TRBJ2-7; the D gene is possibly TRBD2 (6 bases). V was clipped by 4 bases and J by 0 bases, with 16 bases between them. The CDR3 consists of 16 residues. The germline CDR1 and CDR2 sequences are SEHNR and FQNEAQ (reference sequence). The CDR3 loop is CASSSSRGSPSYEQYF. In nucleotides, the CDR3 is TGTGCCAGCAGCTCGTCCCGGGGGTCCCCCTCCTACGAGCAGTACTTC.

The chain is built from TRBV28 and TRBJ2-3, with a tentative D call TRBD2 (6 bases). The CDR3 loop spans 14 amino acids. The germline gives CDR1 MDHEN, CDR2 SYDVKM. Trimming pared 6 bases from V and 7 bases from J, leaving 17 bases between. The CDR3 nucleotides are TGTGCCAGCAGCTCGGGCTTGGGGGGACATACGCAGTATTTT. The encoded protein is CASSSGLGGHTQYF.

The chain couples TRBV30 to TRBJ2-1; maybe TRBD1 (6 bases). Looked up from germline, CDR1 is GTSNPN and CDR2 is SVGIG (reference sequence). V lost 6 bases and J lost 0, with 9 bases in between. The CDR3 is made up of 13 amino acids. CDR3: CACGQSSYNEQFF. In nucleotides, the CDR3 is TGTGCCTGTGGACAGAGCTCCTACAATGAGCAGTTCTTC. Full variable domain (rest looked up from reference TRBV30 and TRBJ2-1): SQTIHQWPATLVQPVGSPLSLECTVEGTSNPNLYWYRQAAGRGLQLLFYSVGIGQISSEVPQNLSASRPQDRQFILSSKKLLLSDSGFYLCACGQSSYNEQFFGPGTRLTVL.

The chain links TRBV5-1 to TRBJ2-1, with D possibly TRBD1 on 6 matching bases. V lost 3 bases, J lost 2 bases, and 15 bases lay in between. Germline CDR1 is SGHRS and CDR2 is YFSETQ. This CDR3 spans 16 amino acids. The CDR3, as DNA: TGCGCCAGCAGCTCGGACAGTTCTCTGGCCTACAATGAGCAGTTCTTC. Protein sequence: CASSSDSSLAYNEQFF.

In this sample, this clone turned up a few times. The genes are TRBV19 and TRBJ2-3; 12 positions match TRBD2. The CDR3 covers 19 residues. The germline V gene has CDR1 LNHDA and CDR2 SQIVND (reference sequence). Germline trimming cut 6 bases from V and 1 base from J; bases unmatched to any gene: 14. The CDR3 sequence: CASSPAGLAGGRRTDTQYF. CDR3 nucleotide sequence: TGTGCCAGTAGCCCCGCCGGGCTAGCGGGAGGGAGGCGCACAGATACGCAGTATTTT. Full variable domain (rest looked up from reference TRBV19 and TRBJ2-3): DGGITQSPKYLFRKEGQNVTLSCEQNLNHDAMYWYRQDPGQGLRLIYYSQIVNDFQKGDIAEGYSVSREKKESFPLTVTSAQKNPTAFYLCASSPAGLAGGRRTDTQYFGPGTRLTVL.

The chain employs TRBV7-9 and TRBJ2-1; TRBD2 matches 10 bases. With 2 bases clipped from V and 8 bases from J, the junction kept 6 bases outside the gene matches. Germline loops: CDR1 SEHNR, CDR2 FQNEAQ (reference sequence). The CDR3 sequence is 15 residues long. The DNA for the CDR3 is TGTGCCAGCAGCTTAAGCGGGGGGGACATGCATGAGCAGTTCTTC. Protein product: CASSLSGGDMHEQFF.

The DNA for the CDR3 is TGTGCCAGCAGTCGGACAGGAGTCCAGCAGTTCTTC. This encodes CASSRTGVQQFF. The chain links TRBV28 to TRBJ2-1; 7 nucleotides match TRBD1. The CDR3 contains 12 residues. V was clipped by 5 bases and J by 11 bases; unmatched bases: 6. Germline CDR1 reads MDHEN; CDR2 reads SYDVKM.

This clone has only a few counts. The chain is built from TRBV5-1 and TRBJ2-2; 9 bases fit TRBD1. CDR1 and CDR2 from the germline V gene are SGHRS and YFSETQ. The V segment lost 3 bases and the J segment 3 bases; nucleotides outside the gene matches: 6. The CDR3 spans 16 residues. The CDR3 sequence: CASSSTGGIYTGELFF. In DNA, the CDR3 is TGCGCCAGCAGCTCCACAGGGGGCATTTACACCGGGGAGCTGTTTTTT.

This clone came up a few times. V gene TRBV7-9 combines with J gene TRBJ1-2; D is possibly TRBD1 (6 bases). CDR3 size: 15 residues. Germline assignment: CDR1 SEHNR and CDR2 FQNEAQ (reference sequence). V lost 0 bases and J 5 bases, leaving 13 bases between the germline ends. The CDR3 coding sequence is TGTGCCAGCAGCTTAGCGACAGGTCCGGGGTATGGCTACACCTTC. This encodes CASSLATGPGYGYTF.

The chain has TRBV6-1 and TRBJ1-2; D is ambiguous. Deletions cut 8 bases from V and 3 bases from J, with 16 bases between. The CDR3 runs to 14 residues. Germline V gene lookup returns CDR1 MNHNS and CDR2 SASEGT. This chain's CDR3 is CASFPADLHYGYTF. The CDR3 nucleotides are TGTGCCAGCTTCCCGGCGGACTTACACTATGGCTACACCTTC.